Below are 32 T cell receptor beta chains sequenced from a single sample in a study of cytomegalovirus exposure and HLA in healthy donors. Primers: 60 Vbeta forward and 13 Jbeta reverse. Assay: immunoSEQ multiplex PCR; the TCRdb copy retains only in-frame clones and omits some. This sample has around 99,000 clones, with roughly 80% found just once. Sequenced sample: PBMCs. These receptors were obtained from a man aged 25 to 45 in good health and CMV-seronegative.

Here the CDR3 reads CASSLPSGTEAFF. The CDR3 coding sequence is TGTGCCAGCAGCTTACCATCAGGCACTGAAGCTTTCTTT. The rearrangement joins TRBV14 to TRBJ1-1; D is undetermined. This CDR3 has 13 residues. Between the trimmed V and J ends, which lost 5 bases and 4 bases, there was a span of 11 bases. Germline CDR1 and CDR2: SGHDN and FVKESK.

The chain combines TRBV2 with TRBJ1-2; 8 nucleotides agree with TRBD1. Per germline, CDR1 SNHLY and CDR2 FYNNEI. V dropped 6 bases and J dropped 6; count of bases not matched to a gene: 15. The CDR3 sequence is 16 residues long. This CDR3 reads CASSRRGPGQGHGYTF. The CDR3 nucleotides are TGTGCCAGCAGCCGAAGGGGCCCAGGACAGGGACATGGCTACACCTTC.

The chain couples TRBV7-9 to TRBJ1-2, with a possible D match to TRBD1 (5 bases). The length of the CDR3 is 12 residues. Germline loops: CDR1 SEHNR, CDR2 FQNEAQ (reference sequence). With 0 bases removed from V and 7 bases from J, the gap between germline ends came to 6 bases. CDR3 nucleotide sequence: TGTGCCAGCAGCTTAGCGCAGGGTGGCTACACCTTC. Translation: CASSLAQGGYTF. Together with reference TRBV7-9 and TRBJ1-2, the CDR3 gives the full variable domain: DTGVSQNPRHKITKRGQNVTFRCDPISEHNRLYWYRQTLGQGPEFLTYFQNEAQLEKSRLLSDRFSAERPKGSFSTLEIQRTEQGDSAMYLCASSLAQGGYTFGSGTRLTVV.

CDR3 coding DNA: TGTGCCAGCAGTCAACAGGGAGACACTGAAGCTTTCTTT. This sequence encodes CASSQQGDTEAFF. The chain uses TRBV5-4 and TRBJ1-1; TRBD1 might be the D (6 bases). The CDR3 is 13 residues long. CDR1 SGHNT and CDR2 YYREEE come from the germline V gene (reference sequence). V lost 5 bases to trimming and J lost 3 bases, with 11 bases between them.

The genes are TRBV7-2 and TRBJ1-5; D is ambiguous. Germline V gene data show CDR1 as SGHTA and CDR2 as FQGNSA. V was cut by 5 bases and J by 9 bases, with 11 bases left in between. This CDR3 region has 12 residues. CDR3 region: CASSHPGWPQHF. CDR3 nucleotides: TGTGCCAGCAGCCATCCGGGGTGGCCCCAGCATTTT.

The genes are TRBV4-1 and TRBJ1-5, with 9 bases that match TRBD1. J lost 7 bases, V lost 2 bases, and 9 bases had no gene match. CDR1 MGHRA and CDR2 YSYEKL come from the germline V gene. CDR3 length: 16 amino acids. CDR3 protein: CASSQHDRGIGQPQHF. The CDR3 nucleotides are TGCGCCAGCAGCCAACATGACAGGGGGATCGGCCAGCCCCAGCATTTT.

The rearrangement uses TRBV28 and TRBJ2-7, with 10 bases identical to TRBD2. Looked up from germline, CDR1 is MDHEN and CDR2 is SYDVKM. The CDR3 runs to 15 residues. V gave up 4 bases and J gave up 6 bases; unmatched junction bases: 9. The CDR3 here is CASSWTSGNSGEQYF. DNA for the CDR3: TGTGCCAGCAGTTGGACTAGCGGAAACTCGGGCGAGCAGTACTTC. Looking up the rest from reference TRBV28 and TRBJ2-7 gives the full variable domain: DVKVTQSSRYLVKRTGEKVFLECVQDMDHENMFWYRQDPGLGLRLIYFSYDVKMKEKGDIPEGYSVSREKKERFSLILESASTNQTSMYLCASSWTSGNSGEQYFGPGTRLTVT.

The genes are TRBV9 and TRBJ1-4; no definite D call. V lost 4 bases, J lost 0 bases, and 10 bases lay in between. The CDR3 is 15 residues long. From germline, CDR1 is SGDLS and CDR2 YYNGEE. CDR3 in DNA: TGTGCCAGCAGCATAACGCCAGCAACTAATGAAAAACTGTTTTTT. Amino acids: CASSITPATNEKLFF.

The chain recombines TRBV7-9 with TRBJ2-7; TRBD1 agrees at 9 bases. The CDR3 spans 15 residues. Germline V lookup: CDR1 SEHNR, CDR2 FQNEAQ (reference sequence). V lost 2 bases, J lost 3 bases, and 5 bases stayed unmatched. The CDR3, as DNA: TGTGCCAGCAGCTTACCGGGACAGGGTCTCTACGAGCAGTACTTC. Protein product: CASSLPGQGLYEQYF.

This chain joins TRBV6-1 and TRBJ1-5; 8 bases agree with TRBD1. Germline V lookup: CDR1 MNHNS, CDR2 SASEGT. This CDR3 is 15 amino acids long. V gave up 1 base and J gave up 4 bases; unmatched junction bases: 3. In DNA, the CDR3 is TGTGCCAGCAGTGAAGACAGGACAGGGAATCAGCCCCAGCATTTT. Translated, it gives CASSEDRTGNQPQHF.

The V call is TRBV28, the J call TRBJ2-7, with 8 bases aligning to TRBD1. The V and J ends lost 6 bases and 0 bases, in that order; junction bases with no gene match: 7. The CDR3 has 15 residues. Germline V lookup: CDR1 MDHEN, CDR2 SYDVKM. CDR3 in amino acids: CASRQGAGSSYEQYF. In nucleotides, the CDR3 is TGTGCCAGCAGGCAGGGGGCAGGGAGCTCCTACGAGCAGTACTTC.

This clone came up a few times. The chain is built from TRBV30 and TRBJ2-3; the D gene is possibly TRBD2 (5 bases). The V end lost 4 bases, the J end lost 5 bases, and 10 bases lay between the germline ends. This CDR3 has 12 residues. The germline CDR1 and CDR2 sequences are GTSNPN and SVGIG (reference sequence). CDR3 sequence reads: CAWKRGRDTQYF. The CDR3 DNA reads as TGTGCCTGGAAAAGAGGGCGAGATACGCAGTATTTT.

The chain recombines TRBV28 with TRBJ2-3; 9 bases map to TRBD1. V was clipped by 5 bases and J by 3 bases; unmatched bases: 6. Germline V CDR1 and CDR2: MDHEN, SYDVKM. The CDR3 totals 15 residues. The chain's CDR3 is CASSGGTGRTDTQYF. In DNA form, the CDR3 reads TGTGCCAGCAGTGGAGGGACAGGGAGGACAGATACGCAGTATTTT.

There are a few counts of this clone. This sequence joins TRBV4-1 and TRBJ1-1; D is perhaps TRBD1 (6 bases). Germline-derived CDR1 and CDR2 are MGHRA and YSYEKL. The V gene lost 0 bases and the J gene lost 8 bases, with 10 bases spanning the gap. The CDR3 is 13 residues long. The CDR3 spells CASSQEIRGEAFF. CDR3 bases: TGCGCCAGCAGCCAAGAAATCAGGGGCGAAGCTTTCTTT.

The gene calls are TRBV30 and TRBJ1-2, with D possibly TRBD1 on 5 matching bases. CDR3 length equals 13 residues. Between the trimmed V and J ends, which lost 4 bases and 7 bases, there was a span of 16 bases. Looked up from germline, CDR1 is GTSNPN and CDR2 is SVGIG (reference sequence). The CDR3 spells CAWTASTVRGYTF. CDR3 nucleotides: TGTGCCTGGACCGCCTCGACAGTCCGTGGCTACACCTTC.

The chain combines TRBV6-1 with TRBJ1-2; a weak D match, TRBD1 (5 bases). Trimming removed 7 bases at V and 2 bases at J, with 14 bases between. The CDR3 sequence is 14 residues long. Germline V lookup: CDR1 MNHNS, CDR2 SASEGT. CDR3 coding DNA: TGTGCCAGCACCCCTGGGCCAGGGAACTATGGCTACACCTTC. The encoded protein is CASTPGPGNYGYTF.

The rearrangement links TRBV6-5 to TRBJ2-7; 7 bases align to TRBD2. The CDR3 contains 15 residues. The ends lost 6 bases at V and 4 bases at J; junction bases unmatched: 12. Germline CDR1 is MNHEY and CDR2 is SVGAGI. CDR3: CASSLGGTGRYEQYF. In nucleotides, the CDR3 is TGTGCCAGCAGCCTCGGGGGGACGGGAAGGTACGAGCAGTACTTC.

This chain connects TRBV9 to TRBJ2-7; a weak D match, TRBD1 (6 bases). V lost 0 bases and J 5 bases, leaving 12 bases between the germline ends. The CDR3 is 14 residues long. CDR1 and CDR2 (germline): SGDLS, YYNGEE. The CDR3 reads CASSVEQGGNEQYF. The CDR3 region has the DNA TGTGCCAGCAGCGTAGAACAGGGTGGCAACGAGCAGTACTTC.

This chain joins TRBV6-1 and TRBJ2-2; D may be TRBD1 (5 bases). Trimming stripped 6 bases from V and 6 bases from J, with 14 bases between. Germline lookup yields CDR1 MNHNS and CDR2 SASEGT. CDR3 length: 14 amino acids. The CDR3 DNA reads TGTGCCAGCAGCGCCACAGGATTTGCCGGGGAGCTGTTTTTT. Translation: CASSATGFAGELFF.

The rearrangement links TRBV4-1 to TRBJ2-7; 9 bases align to TRBD2. Per germline, CDR1 MGHRA and CDR2 YSYEKL. With V trimmed by 0 bases and J by 4 bases, 7 bases remained unmatched. This CDR3 has 16 residues. The CDR3, as DNA: TGCGCCAGCAGCCAAGAAAGACTAGCGGAGGGGTACGAGCAGTACTTC. This sequence encodes CASSQERLAEGYEQYF.

This chain uses TRBV5-6 with TRBJ2-5, with D possibly TRBD1 on 5 matching bases. This CDR3 spans 15 amino acids. Germline assignment: CDR1 SGHDT and CDR2 YYEEEE. Trimming pared 0 bases from V and 4 bases from J, leaving 13 bases between. CDR3 protein: CASSLVGQSRETQYF. Here the CDR3 DNA reads TGTGCCAGCAGCTTGGTGGGGCAGTCCCGAGAGACCCAGTACTTC.

The CDR3: CASSAGGVTYEQYF. The CDR3 coding sequence is TGTGCCAGCAGCGCCGGGGGGGTAACCTACGAGCAGTACTTC. The chain recombines TRBV9 with TRBJ2-7, with 8 bases matching TRBD2. The CDR3 length is 14 residues. Germline V gene data show CDR1 as SGDLS and CDR2 as YYNGEE. After removal of 3 bases from V and 2 bases from J, the junction contained 4 bases not matched to a gene.

The V gene is TRBV2, the J gene TRBJ2-5, with 10 positions matching TRBD2. Germline values: CDR1 SNHLY, CDR2 FYNNEI. This CDR3 comprises 14 residues. Losses at the gene ends were 8 bases for V and 5 bases for J; bases not matched to a gene: 8. CDR3 bases: TGTGCCAGCCGAGCGGGAGGGCCGGGTGAGACCCAGTACTTC. Translation: CASRAGGPGETQYF.

The chain employs TRBV28 and TRBJ1-2; 10 nucleotides align to TRBD1. Germline-derived CDR1 and CDR2 are MDHEN and SYDVKM. This CDR3 contains 13 residues. Trimming cost V 6 bases and J 7 bases; bases outside gene matches: 5. The CDR3 region has the DNA TGTGCCAGCAGCCTCGGGACAGGGGCTGGCTACACCTTC. Residues: CASSLGTGAGYTF.

This clone occurred once. The chain couples TRBV18 to TRBJ2-7; tentative D call: TRBD1 (6 bases). CDR1 is KGHSH and CDR2 is LQKENI in the germline V gene. V was pared by 6 bases and J by 6 bases, with 15 bases between. The CDR3 contains 13 residues. CDR3 bases: TGTGCCAGCTCGTCCGACAGGCCCACCGAGCAGTACTTC. It yields the protein CASSSDRPTEQYF.

This clone was counted once. The chain employs TRBV28 and TRBJ2-1; 9 positions agree with TRBD1. The CDR3 runs to 15 residues. With 5 bases clipped from V and 1 base from J, the junction kept 3 bases outside the gene matches. CDR1 and CDR2 (germline): MDHEN, SYDVKM. The CDR3 DNA reads TGTGCCAGCAGTCCTGACAGGGGGTCCTACAATGAGCAGTTCTTC. It yields the protein CASSPDRGSYNEQFF. The full variable domain, completed using reference TRBV28 and TRBJ2-1, is DVKVTQSSRYLVKRTGEKVFLECVQDMDHENMFWYRQDPGLGLRLIYFSYDVKMKEKGDIPEGYSVSREKKERFSLILESASTNQTSMYLCASSPDRGSYNEQFFGPGTRLTVL.

The chain carries TRBV30 and TRBJ1-5, with TRBD1 matching over 11 bases. Germline lookup yields CDR1 GTSNPN and CDR2 SVGIG (reference sequence). Trimming cost V 6 bases and J 6 bases; bases outside gene matches: 4. This CDR3 has 13 amino acids. The CDR3 loop is CACWTGGGQPQHF. CDR3 in DNA: TGTGCCTGCTGGACAGGGGGCGGTCAGCCCCAGCATTTT.

This chain links TRBV7-8 with TRBJ1-2; D is unresolved. Per the germline V gene, CDR1 is SGHVS and CDR2 is FQNEAQ. The CDR3 has 12 amino acids. Between the trimmed V and J ends, which lost 8 bases and 8 bases, there was a span of 15 bases. The CDR3 coding sequence is TGTGCCAGCGGTTCGGGAGGTGGCGGCTACACCTTC. This sequence encodes CASGSGGGGYTF.

The sample holds a few counts of this clone. This rearrangement joins TRBV19 to TRBJ1-1; D remains unclear. The CDR3 has 12 residues. Trimming shortened V by 6 bases and J by 4 bases, and 9 bases separated the two germline ends. Germline CDR1 LNHDA, CDR2 SQIVND (reference sequence). The CDR3 sequence is CASSIGITEAFF. The CDR3 DNA is TGTGCCAGTAGCATCGGGATCACTGAAGCTTTCTTT.

This chain links TRBV6-1 with TRBJ2-1, with 12 bases that match TRBD2. The CDR3 length is 15 residues. The V gene end was trimmed by 2 bases and the J gene end by 8 bases; junction bases not matched to a gene: 4. Germline values: CDR1 MNHNS, CDR2 SASEGT. The CDR3 sequence is CASSERRLAGDEQFF. DNA for the CDR3: TGTGCCAGCAGTGAACGGAGACTAGCGGGAGATGAGCAGTTCTTC.

The chain carries TRBV7-2 and TRBJ2-3; 9 bases match TRBD2. Looked up from germline, CDR1 is SGHTA and CDR2 is FQGNSA. There are 18 residues in the CDR3. V lost 5 bases and J lost 0; bases outside the gene matches: 12. The CDR3 loop reads CASSLTYSGGASTDTQYF. The CDR3 DNA reads as TGTGCCAGCAGCCTAACTTATAGCGGGGGCGCTAGCACAGATACGCAGTATTTT. The full variable domain, its missing parts supplied by reference TRBV7-2 and TRBJ2-3, is GAGVSQSPSNKVTEKGKDVELRCDPISGHTALYWYRQSLGQGLEFLIYFQGNSAPDKSGLPSDRFSAERTGGSVSTLTIQRTQQEDSAVYLCASSLTYSGGASTDTQYFGPGTRLTVL.

V and J are TRBV11-2 and TRBJ2-1, with D unclear. The CDR3 covers 15 residues. V shed 0 bases and J shed 0 bases, with 6 bases lying between them. CDR1 and CDR2 from the germline V gene are SGHAT and FQNNGV. This chain's CDR3 is CASSLDISSYNEQFF. In nucleotides, the CDR3 is TGTGCCAGCAGCTTAGATATCAGCTCCTACAATGAGCAGTTCTTC. Complete variable domain (other parts from reference TRBV11-2 and TRBJ2-1): EAGVAQSPRYKIIEKRQSVAFWCNPISGHATLYWYQQILGQGPKLLIQFQNNGVVDDSQLPKDRFSAERLKGVDSTLKIQPAKLEDSAVYLCASSLDISSYNEQFFGPGTRLTVL.